This TCR beta chain stems from a study of T cell clonotyping in hematopoietic cell transplantation. Whole-study findings and limits: Without cell sorting, CD4 versus CD8 contributions remain unresolved.

The CDR3 sequence is 15 residues long. CDR1 is PRHDT and CDR2 is FYEKMQ in the germline V gene (reference sequence). Unmatched junction bases numbered 4, after V lost 5 bases and J lost 1 base. Regarding time point: recipient sample about 28 days before transplant, after cytoreduction. Clones were sequenced by immunoSEQ multiplex PCR, and TCRdb holds only the in-frame ones, with some missing. This sample has some 76,000 clones, with 90% to 97% found just once. In the case of this clone: What it binds is unknown.

The chain links TRBV13 to TRBJ2-5, with 10 bases matching TRBD2. This specimen was peripheral blood mononuclear cells, taken before stem cell transplant. The sequence was obtained from a woman aged 45-59 years with acute myeloid leukemia. Some clones in this sample may be carry-over from other donors' samples. This CDR3 is CASSLSGGIQETQYF. The CDR3 coding sequence is TGTGCCAGCAGCCTTAGCGGGGGGATCCAAGAGACCCAGTACTTC.